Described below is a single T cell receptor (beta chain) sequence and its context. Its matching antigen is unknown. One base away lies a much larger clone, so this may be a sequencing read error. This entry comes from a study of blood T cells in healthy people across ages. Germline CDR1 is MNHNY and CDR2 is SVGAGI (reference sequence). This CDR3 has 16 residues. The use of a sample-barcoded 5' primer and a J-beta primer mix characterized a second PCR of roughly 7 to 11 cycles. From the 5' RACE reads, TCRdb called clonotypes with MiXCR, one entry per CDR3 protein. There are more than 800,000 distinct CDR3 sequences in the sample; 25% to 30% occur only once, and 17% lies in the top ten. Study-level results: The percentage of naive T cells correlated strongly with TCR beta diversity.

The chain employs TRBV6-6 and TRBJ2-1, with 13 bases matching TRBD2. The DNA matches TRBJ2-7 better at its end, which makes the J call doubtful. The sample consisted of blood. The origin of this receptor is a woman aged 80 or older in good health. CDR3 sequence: CASSLLAGGSYNEQYF. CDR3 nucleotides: TGTGCCAGCAGCCTACTAGCGGGGGGGTCCTACAATGAGCAGTACTTC.